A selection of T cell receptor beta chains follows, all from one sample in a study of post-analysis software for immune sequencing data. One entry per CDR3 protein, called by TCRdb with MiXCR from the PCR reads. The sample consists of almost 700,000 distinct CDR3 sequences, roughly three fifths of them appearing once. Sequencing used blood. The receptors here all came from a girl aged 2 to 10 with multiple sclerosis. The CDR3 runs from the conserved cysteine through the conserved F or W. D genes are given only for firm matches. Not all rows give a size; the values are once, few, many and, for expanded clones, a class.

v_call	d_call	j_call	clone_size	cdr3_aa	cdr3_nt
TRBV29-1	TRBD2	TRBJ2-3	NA	CSTGYSGKAGDTQYF	TGCAGCACCGGTTATAGCGGGAAGGCGGGAGATACGCAGTATTTT
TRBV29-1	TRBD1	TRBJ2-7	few	CSVADRGSSYEQYF	TGCAGCGTCGCTGACAGGGGGAGCTCCTACGAGCAGTACTTC
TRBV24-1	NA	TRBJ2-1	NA	CATSPEGDEQFF	TGTGCCACCAGTCCTGAGGGAGATGAGCAGTTCTTC
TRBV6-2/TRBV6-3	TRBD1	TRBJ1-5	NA	CASSFGGQFFLQNQPQHF	TGTGCCAGCAGTTTTGGGGGACAGTTTTTTTTGCAAAATCAGCCCCAGCATTTT
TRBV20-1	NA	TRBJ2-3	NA	CSARGMGTDTQYF	TGCAGTGCTAGAGGCATGGGTACAGATACGCAGTATTTT
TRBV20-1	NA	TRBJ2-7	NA	CSAGTGYRSYEQYF	TGCAGTGCCGGAACAGGTTATCGCTCCTACGAGCAGTACTTC
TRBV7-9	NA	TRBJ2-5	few	CASSLMEGLWETQYF	TGTGCCAGCAGCTTAATGGAGGGGCTATGGGAGACCCAGTACTTC
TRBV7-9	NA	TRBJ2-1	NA	CASSLGRLMAFF	TGTGCCAGCAGCTTAGGCAGACTAATGGCGTTCTTC
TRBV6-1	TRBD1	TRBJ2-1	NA	CASSRTLTQGAGNEQFF	TGTGCCAGCAGTAGGACCCTTACCCAGGGGGCAGGTAATGAGCAGTTCTTC
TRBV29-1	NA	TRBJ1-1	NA	CSVEAGRAFF	TGCAGCGTTGAGGCCGGGAGGGCTTTCTTT
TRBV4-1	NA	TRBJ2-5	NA	CASSQDPRGTLGETQYF	TGCGCCAGCAGCCAAGATCCCCGAGGGACTCTGGGGGAGACCCAGTACTTC
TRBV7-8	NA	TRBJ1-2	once	CASSLGKGQGRPYGCTF	TGTGCCAGCAGCTTAGGAAAGGGACAAGGAAGGCCCTATGGCTGCACCTTC
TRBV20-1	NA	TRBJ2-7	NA	CSARDAGGSGYEQYF	TGCAGTGCTAGAGATGCCGGGGGCAGTGGATACGAGCAGTACTTC
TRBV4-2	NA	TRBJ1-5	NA	CASSQDPRASNQPQHF	TGTGCCAGCAGCCAAGACCCAAGGGCGAGCAATCAGCCCCAGCATTTT
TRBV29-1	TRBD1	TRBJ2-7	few	CSVEMGTGGYEQYF	TGCAGCGTTGAAATGGGGACAGGGGGGTACGAGCAGTACTTC
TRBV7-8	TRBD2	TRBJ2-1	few	CASSPYPGLAGNEQFF	TGTGCCAGCAGCCCCTACCCGGGACTAGCGGGCAATGAGCAGTTCTTC
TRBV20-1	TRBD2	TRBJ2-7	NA	CRGYRGGPEQYF	TGCAGGGGGTATCGGGGGGGGCCCGAGCAGTACTTC
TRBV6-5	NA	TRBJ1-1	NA	CASSYGGKAEAFF	TGTGCCAGCAGTTACGGGGGGAAGGCCGAAGCTTTCTTT
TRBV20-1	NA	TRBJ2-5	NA	CSAGASQETQYF	TGCAGTGCTGGTGCCTCACAAGAGACCCAGTACTTC
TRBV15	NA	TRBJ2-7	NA	CATSRGGGTESYEQYF	TGTGCCACCAGCAGAGGCGGAGGGACTGAATCCTACGAGCAGTACTTC
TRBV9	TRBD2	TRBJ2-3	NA	CASSVEGLAPTDTQYF	TGTGCCAGCAGCGTAGAGGGACTAGCGCCCACAGATACGCAGTATTTT
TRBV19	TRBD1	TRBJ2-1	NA	CASSTSGTGYNEQFF	TGTGCCAGTAGTACCTCCGGGACAGGGTACAATGAGCAGTTCTTC
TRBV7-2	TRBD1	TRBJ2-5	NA	CASSRDRDETQYF	TGTGCCAGCAGTCGTGACAGGGACGAGACCCAGTACTTC
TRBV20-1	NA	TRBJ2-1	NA	CSARGDVYNEQFF	TGCAGTGCTAGAGGCGATGTATACAATGAGCAGTTCTTC
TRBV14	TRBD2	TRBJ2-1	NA	CASSQGPGLAGVNEQFF	TGTGCCAGCAGCCAAGGACCGGGGCTAGCGGGAGTAAATGAGCAGTTCTTC
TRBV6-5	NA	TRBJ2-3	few	CASSYSDTDTQYF	TGTGCCAGCAGTTACTCGGACACAGATACGCAGTATTTT
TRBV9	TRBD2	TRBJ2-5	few	CASSEGLAGLQETQYF	TGTGCCAGCAGCGAGGGACTAGCGGGCTTACAAGAGACCCAGTACTTC
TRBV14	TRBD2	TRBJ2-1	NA	CASSLRTSGSNEQFF	TGTGCCAGCAGCCTCCGGACTAGCGGGAGCAATGAGCAGTTCTTC